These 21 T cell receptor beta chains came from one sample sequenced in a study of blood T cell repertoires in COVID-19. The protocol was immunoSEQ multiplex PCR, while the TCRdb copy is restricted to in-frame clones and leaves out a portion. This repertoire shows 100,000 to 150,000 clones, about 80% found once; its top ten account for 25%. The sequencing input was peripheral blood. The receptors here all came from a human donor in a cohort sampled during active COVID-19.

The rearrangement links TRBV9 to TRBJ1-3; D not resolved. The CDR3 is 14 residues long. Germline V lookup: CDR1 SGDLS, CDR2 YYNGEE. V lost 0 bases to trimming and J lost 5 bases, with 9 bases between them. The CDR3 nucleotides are TGTGCCAGCAGCGTAGCTACCGGGAGAAACACCATATATTTT. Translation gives CASSVATGRNTIYF.

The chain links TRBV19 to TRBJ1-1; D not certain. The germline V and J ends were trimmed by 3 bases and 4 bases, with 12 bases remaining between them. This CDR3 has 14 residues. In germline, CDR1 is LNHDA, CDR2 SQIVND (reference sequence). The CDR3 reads CASSMQVVGTEAFF. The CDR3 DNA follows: TGTGCCAGTAGTATGCAGGTCGTAGGCACTGAAGCTTTCTTT.

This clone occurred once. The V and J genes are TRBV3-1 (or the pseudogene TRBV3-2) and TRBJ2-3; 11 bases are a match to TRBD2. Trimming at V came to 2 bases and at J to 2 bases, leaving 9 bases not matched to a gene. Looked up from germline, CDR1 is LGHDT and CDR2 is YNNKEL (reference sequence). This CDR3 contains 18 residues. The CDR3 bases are TGTGCCAGCAGCCAAAGAAAATTAGCGGGGGGGGCCACAGATACGCAGTATTTT. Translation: CASSQRKLAGGATDTQYF.

In nucleotides, the CDR3 is TGTGCCAGCAGTCGAACAGCGAACACTGAAGCTTTCTTT. As protein: CASSRTANTEAFF. The rearrangement links TRBV14 to TRBJ1-1, with D uncertain. CDR1 and CDR2 (germline): SGHDN, FVKESK. This CDR3 contains 13 residues. V gave up 6 bases and J gave up 1 base, with 9 bases separating them.

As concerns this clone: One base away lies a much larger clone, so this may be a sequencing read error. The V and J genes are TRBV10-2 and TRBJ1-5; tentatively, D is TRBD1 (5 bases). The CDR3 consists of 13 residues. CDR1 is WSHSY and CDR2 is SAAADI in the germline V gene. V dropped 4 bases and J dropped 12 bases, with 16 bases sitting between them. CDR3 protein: CASSGQWGELQHF. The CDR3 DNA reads TGCGCCAGCAGTGGACAGTGGGGGGAGCTCCAGCATTTT.

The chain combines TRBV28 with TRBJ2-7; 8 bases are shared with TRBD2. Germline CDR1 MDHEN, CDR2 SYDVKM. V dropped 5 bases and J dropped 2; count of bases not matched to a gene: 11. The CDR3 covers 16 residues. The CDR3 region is CASSRGGAAGTYEQYF. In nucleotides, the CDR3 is TGTGCCAGCAGTCGGGGGGGGGCAGCGGGTACCTACGAGCAGTACTTC.

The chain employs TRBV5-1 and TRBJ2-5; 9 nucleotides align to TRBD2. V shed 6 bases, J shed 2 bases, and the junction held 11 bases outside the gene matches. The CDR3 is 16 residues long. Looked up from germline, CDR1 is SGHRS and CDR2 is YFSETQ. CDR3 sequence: CASTRRASGVQETQYF. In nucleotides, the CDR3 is TGCGCCAGCACCAGGAGGGCTAGCGGGGTTCAAGAGACCCAGTACTTC.

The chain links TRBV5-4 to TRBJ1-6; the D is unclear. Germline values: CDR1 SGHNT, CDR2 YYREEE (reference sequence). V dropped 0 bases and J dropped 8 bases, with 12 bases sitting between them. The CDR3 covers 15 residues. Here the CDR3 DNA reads TGTGCCAGCAGCTTGGGGTATAAGGACTATTCACCCCTCCACTTT. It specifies CASSLGYKDYSPLHF. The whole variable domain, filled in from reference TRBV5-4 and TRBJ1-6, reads ETGVTQSPTHLIKTRGQQVTLRCSSQSGHNTVSWYQQALGQGPQFIFQYYREEENGRGNFPPRFSGLQFPNYSSELNVNALELDDSALYLCASSLGYKDYSPLHFGNGTRLTVT.

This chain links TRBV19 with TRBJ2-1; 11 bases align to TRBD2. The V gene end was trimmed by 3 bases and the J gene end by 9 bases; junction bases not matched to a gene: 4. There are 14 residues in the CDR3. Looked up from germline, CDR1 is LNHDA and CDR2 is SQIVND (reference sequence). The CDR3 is CASSILGTSGEQFF. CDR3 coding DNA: TGTGCCAGTAGTATCCTCGGGACTAGCGGTGAGCAGTTCTTC.

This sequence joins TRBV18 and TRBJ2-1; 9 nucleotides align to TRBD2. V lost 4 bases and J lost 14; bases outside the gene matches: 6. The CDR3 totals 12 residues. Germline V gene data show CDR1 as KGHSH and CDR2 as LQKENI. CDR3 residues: CASSLRLAEKFF. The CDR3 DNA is TGTGCCAGCTCACTTCGACTAGCGGAAAAGTTCTTC.

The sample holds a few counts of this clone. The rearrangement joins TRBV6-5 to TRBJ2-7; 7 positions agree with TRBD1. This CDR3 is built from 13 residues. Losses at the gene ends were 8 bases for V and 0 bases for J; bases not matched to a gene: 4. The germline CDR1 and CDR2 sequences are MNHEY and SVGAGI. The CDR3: CASPGTDSYEQYF. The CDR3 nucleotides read TGTGCCAGCCCCGGGACAGACTCCTACGAGCAGTACTTC.

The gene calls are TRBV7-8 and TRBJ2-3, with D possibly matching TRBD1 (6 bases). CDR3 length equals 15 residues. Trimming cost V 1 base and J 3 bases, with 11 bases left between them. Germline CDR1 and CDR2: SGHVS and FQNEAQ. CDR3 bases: TGTGCCAGCAGCTTAGACCGACAGGAGACAGATACGCAGTATTTT. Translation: CASSLDRQETDTQYF.

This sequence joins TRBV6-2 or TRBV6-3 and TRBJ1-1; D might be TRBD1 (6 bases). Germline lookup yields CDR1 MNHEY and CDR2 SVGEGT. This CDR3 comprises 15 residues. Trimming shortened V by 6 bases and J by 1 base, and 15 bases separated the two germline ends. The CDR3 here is CASSPTRGGNTEAFF. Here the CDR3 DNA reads TGTGCCAGCAGCCCGACCCGAGGGGGGAACACTGAAGCTTTCTTT.

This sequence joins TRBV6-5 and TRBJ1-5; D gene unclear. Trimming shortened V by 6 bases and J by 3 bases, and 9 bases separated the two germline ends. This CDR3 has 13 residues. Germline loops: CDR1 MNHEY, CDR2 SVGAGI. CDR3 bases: TGTGCCAGCAGCCCCGGGGTCAATCAGCCCCAGCATTTT. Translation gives CASSPGVNQPQHF.

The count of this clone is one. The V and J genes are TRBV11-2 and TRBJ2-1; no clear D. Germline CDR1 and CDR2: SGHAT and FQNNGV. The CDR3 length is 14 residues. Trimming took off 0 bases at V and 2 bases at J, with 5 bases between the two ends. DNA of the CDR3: TGTGCCAGCAGCTTAGACTACGCCTACAATGAGCAGTTCTTC. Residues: CASSLDYAYNEQFF. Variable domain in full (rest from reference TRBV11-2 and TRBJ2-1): EAGVAQSPRYKIIEKRQSVAFWCNPISGHATLYWYQQILGQGPKLLIQFQNNGVVDDSQLPKDRFSAERLKGVDSTLKIQPAKLEDSAVYLCASSLDYAYNEQFFGPGTRLTVL.

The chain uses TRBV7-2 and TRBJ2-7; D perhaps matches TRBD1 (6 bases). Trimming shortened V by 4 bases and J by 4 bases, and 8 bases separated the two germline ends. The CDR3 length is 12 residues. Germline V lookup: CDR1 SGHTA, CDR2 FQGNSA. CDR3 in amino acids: CASSWQGYEQYF. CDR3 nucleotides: TGTGCCAGCAGCTGGCAGGGGTACGAGCAGTACTTC.

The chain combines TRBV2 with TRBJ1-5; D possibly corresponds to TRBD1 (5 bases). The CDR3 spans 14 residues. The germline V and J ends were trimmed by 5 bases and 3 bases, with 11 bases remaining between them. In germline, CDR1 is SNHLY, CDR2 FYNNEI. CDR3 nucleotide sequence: TGTGCCAGCAGTACCCAGGGCGACAATCAGCCCCAGCATTTT. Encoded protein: CASSTQGDNQPQHF.

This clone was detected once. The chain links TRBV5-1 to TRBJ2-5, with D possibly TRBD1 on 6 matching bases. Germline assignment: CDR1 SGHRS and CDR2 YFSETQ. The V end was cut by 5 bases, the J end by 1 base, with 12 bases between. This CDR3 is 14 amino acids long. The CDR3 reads CASSLLDSQETQYF. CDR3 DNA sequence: TGCGCCAGCAGTCTGCTGGACAGCCAAGAGACCCAGTACTTC.

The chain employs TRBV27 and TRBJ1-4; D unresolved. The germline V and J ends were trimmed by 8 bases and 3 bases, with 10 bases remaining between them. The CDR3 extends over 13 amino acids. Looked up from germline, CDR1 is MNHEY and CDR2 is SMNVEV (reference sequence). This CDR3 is CASRSRANEKLFF. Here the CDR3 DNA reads TGTGCCAGCCGCTCCCGGGCTAATGAAAAACTGTTTTTT. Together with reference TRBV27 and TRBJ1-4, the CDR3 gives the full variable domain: EAQVTQNPRYLITVTGKKLTVTCSQNMNHEYMSWYRQDPGLGLRQIYYSMNVEVTDKGDVPEGYKVSRKEKRNFPLILESPSPNQTSLYFCASRSRANEKLFFGSGTQLSVL.

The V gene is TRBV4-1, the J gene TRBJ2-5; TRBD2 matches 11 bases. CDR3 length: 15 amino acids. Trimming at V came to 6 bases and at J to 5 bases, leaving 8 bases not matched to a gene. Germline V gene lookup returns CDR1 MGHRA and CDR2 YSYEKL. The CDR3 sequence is CASSYTSGRGETQYF. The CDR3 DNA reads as TGCGCCAGCAGTTATACTAGCGGGAGAGGGGAGACCCAGTACTTC.

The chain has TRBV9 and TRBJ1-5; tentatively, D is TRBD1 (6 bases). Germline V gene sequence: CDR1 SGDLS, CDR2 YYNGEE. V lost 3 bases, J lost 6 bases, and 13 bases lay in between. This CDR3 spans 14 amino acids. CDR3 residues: CASSAGGGSQPQHF. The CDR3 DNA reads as TGTGCCAGCAGCGCTGGGGGCGGGAGTCAGCCCCAGCATTTT. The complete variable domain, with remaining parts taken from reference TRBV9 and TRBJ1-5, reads DSGVTQTPKHLITATGQRVTLRCSPRSGDLSVYWYQQSLDQGLQFLIQYYNGEERAKGNILERFSAQQFPDLHSELNLSSLELGDSALYFCASSAGGGSQPQHFGDGTRLSIL.